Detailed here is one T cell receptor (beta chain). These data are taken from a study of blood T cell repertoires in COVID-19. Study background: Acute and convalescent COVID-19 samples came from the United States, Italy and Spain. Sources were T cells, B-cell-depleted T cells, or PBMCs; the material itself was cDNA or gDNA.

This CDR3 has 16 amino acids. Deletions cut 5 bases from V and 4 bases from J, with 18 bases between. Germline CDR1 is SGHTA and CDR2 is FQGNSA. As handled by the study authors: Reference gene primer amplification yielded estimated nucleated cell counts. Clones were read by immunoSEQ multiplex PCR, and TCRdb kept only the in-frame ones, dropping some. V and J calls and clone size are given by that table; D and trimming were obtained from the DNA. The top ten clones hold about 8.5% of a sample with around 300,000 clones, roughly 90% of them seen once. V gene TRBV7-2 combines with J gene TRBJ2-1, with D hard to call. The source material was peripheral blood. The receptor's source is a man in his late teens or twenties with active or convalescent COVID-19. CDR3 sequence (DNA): TGTGCCAGCAGCCAACTCTACCTCCCCCTTTACAATGAGCAGTTCTTC. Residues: CASSQLYLPLYNEQFF.